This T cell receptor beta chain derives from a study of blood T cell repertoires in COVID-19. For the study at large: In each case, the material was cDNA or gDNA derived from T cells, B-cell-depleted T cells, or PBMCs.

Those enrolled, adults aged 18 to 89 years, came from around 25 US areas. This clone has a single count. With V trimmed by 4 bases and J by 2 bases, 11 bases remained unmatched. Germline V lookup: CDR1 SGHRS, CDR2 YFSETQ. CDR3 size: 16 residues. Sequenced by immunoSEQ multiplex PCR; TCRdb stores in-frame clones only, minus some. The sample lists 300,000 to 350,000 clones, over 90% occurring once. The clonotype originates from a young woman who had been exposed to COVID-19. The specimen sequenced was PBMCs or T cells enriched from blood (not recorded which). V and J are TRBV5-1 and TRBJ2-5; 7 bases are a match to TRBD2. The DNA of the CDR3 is TGCGCCAGCAGCCTAGGCGGGGCTAGCGGACAAGAGACCCAGTACTTC. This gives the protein CASSLGGASGQETQYF.